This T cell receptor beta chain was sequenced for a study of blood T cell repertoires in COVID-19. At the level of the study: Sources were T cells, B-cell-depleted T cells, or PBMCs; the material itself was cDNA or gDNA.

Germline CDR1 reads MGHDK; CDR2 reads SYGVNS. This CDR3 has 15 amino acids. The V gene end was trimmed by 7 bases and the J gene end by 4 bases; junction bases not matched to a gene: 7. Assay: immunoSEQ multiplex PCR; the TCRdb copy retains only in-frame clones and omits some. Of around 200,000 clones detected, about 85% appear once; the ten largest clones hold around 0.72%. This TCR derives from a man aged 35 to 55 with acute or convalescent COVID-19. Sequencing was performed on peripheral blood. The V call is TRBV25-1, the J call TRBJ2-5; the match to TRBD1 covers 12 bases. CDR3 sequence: CASTLGTGGGETQYF. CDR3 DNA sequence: TGTGCCAGCACCCTCGGGACAGGGGGCGGAGAGACCCAGTACTTC.